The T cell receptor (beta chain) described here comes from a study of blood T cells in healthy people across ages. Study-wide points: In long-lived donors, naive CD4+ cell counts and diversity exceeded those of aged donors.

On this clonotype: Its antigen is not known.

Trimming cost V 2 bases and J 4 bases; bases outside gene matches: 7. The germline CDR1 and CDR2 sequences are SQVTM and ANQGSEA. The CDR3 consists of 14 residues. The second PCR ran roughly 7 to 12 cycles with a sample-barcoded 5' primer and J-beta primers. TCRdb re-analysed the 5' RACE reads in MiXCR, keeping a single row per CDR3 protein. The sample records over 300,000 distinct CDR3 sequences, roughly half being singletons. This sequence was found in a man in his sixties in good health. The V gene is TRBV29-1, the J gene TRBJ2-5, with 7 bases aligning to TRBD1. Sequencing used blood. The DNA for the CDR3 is TGCAGCGTTGAAAGACCGGGACAGACAGAGACCCAGTACTTC. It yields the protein CSVERPGQTETQYF.